This T cell receptor beta chain appears in the sequencing data of a study of blood T cells in healthy people across ages (dated by TCRdb to about 2015). Describing the broader study: In model experiments, template switching captured roughly one uniquely barcoded TCR beta cDNA molecule for every two T cells. The donors were split into four age groups: young (average 16 years), middle-aged (roughly 40), aged (more than 60) and long-lived (roughly 86). Using deep sequencing normalized with unique cDNA molecular identifiers, the study measured how TCR beta repertoire diversity changes with age. For two donors (one aged 18 to 30 and one aged 80 or older), the study analyzed two additional independent replicas of 1 million unique cDNA reads from the same blood draw. To avoid experimental bias, donors of different ages were spread randomly across the sequencing lanes.

The donors were some 39 Caucasian individuals from Russia, aged about 6 to 100 years, who were systemically healthy. Each donor gave 8 to 10 milliliters of peripheral blood, drawn into EDTA-treated Vacutainer tubes. Ficoll-Paque density-gradient centrifugation was used to isolate PBMCs, with at least 6 million per sample. Trizol reagent was used to extract total RNA from the PBMCs, yielding at least 5.5 micrograms per sample. Naive CD45RAhigh/CD27high T cell percentages were measured by flow cytometry on a PBMC aliquot from every donor. The method was 5' RACE. Instrument on record: Illumina HiSeq 2500. A second roughly 6 to 11 cycle PCR used a sample-barcoded 5' primer and a J-beta primer mix. Each TCR beta cDNA molecule received a unique molecular identifier from a template-switch 5' adaptor carrying 12 random nucleotides. At least 2.5 million CDR3-containing paired-end reads were obtained from each sample. All of the RNA was converted into first-strand cDNA using the Mint cDNA synthesis kit, with a TRBC-specific oligonucleotide serving as the primer. Following uracil-DNA glycosylase treatment, all cDNA underwent a first 18-cycle PCR with the universal primers M1SS and BC2_uni_R. Concerning the study's data processing: Each sample was normalized by randomly selecting 1 million high-quality reads, each carrying a distinct molecular identifier. Instead of being binned into consensus sequences, reads with shared molecular identifiers were discarded. MiTCR, with a Q25 quality threshold and the strictest error-elimination algorithm, was used for CDR3 identification, clonotype clustering and error correction. A nonparametric unseen species model with Euler transformation was used to estimate a lower bound on total TCR beta diversity. TCRdb reworked the public reads: Q25 trimming with fastp, MiXCR clone assembly, productive beta chains retained. Rows merge per CDR3 protein into single entries with the most common DNA and genes. The V and J calls shown here were made by TCRdb, not taken from the authors' results. Within this sample are about 1.4 million distinct CDR3 sequences, with around 59% of them counted one time only. The biggest ten clones account for 6.5% to 8.5% of the sample.

In the germline V gene (reference sequence), CDR1 corresponds to PRHDT and CDR2 to FYEKMQ. The CDR3 holds 18 amino acids from the cysteine to the phenylalanine. The retained sequence is limited to the CDR3, 54 bases, with the frame set at the first base. V trim: 2 bases; J trim: 0 bases; unmatched bases: 9. Overall study outcomes, separate from this receptor: Compared with the aged group, more naive CD4+ T cells, fewer expanded clones and increased TCR diversity were shown by the long-lived group, suggesting age selection. Because donor CMV infection status was unknown, age-related changes in expanded clonotypes were potentially confounded. Because profiling used bulk unsorted PBMCs, naive and antigen-experienced compartments could not be compared conclusively. Observed TCR beta diversity correlated strongly with the percentage of naive T cells measured by flow cytometry. Observed TCR beta diversity per million T cells fell roughly linearly with age, and a significant reduction was already apparent by age roughly 40. Estimates of total diversity from one million sequenced T cells were regarded as lower bounds and underestimates.

About this clonotype: Its recognized antigen is unknown. Base-call qualities are not available, and no considerably larger clone is one nucleotide away.

The TCR comes from a man aged 18 to 35 in good health. Source material: blood. This sequence uses TRBV13 and TRBJ2-7; TRBD2 fits 11 bases in the junction. The CDR3 protein sequence reads: CASSLSSPLAGGSYEQYF. The bases read TGTGCCAGCAGCTTATCTTCCCCTCTAGCGGGAGGCTCCTACGAGCAGTACTTC.